Listed here are 26 T cell receptor beta chains from one sample, sequenced in a study of T cells in Graves' hyperthyroidism and ophthalmopathy. TCR beta CDR3 region amplification was performed from RNA transcripts. The TCR CDR3 was amplified in a first-round RT-PCR using the HTBI primer set. TCRdb recomputed calls from the multiplex PCR reads with MiXCR, one row per CDR3 protein. The sample gives fewer than 400,000 distinct CDR3 sequences, over 13% of which show up once; 28% is in the top ten. The sequencing sample was made of blood. The receptors stem from a man aged 45-65 years with Graves' ophthalmopathy.

Comments on this clonotype: A much larger clone differs from this one at a single base, so this may be a read error. The gene calls are TRBV11-1 and TRBJ2-2; D is undetermined. V was trimmed by 11 bases and J by 6 bases, leaving 16 bases between them. CDR1 is SGHAT, CDR2 FQDESV, per germline (reference sequence). The CDR3 has 13 residues. The CDR3 nucleotides are TGTGCCTGCGCTGGACCAGGCCCCGGGGAGCTGTTTTTT. Its protein product is CACAGPGPGELFF.

Note on this clonotype: This sequence may be a read error, since a much larger clone differs from it by one base. The chain joins TRBV5-1 to TRBJ1-2; D is undetermined. CDR1 and CDR2 from the germline V gene are SGHRS and YFSETQ. This CDR3 region has 14 residues. CDR3 in DNA: TGCACCAGCAGCTTGTCGGCAGGCCCCTATGGCTACACCTTC. Translation: CTSSLSAGPYGYTF.

This clonotype showed up many times. V gene TRBV3-1 combines with J gene TRBJ2-3, with 7 bases aligning to TRBD2. The germline V gene encodes CDR1 LGHDT and CDR2 YNNKEL (reference sequence). The V segment lost 0 bases and the J segment 0 bases; nucleotides outside the gene matches: 9. CDR3 length: 18 amino acids. CDR3 loop: CASSQDFTGTTSTDTQYF. The CDR3, as DNA: TGTGCCAGCAGCCAAGACTTTACGGGGACTACTAGCACAGATACGCAGTATTTT.

V and J are TRBV27 and TRBJ2-3; 8 bases fit TRBD2. CDR1 MNHEY and CDR2 SMNVEV come from the germline V gene (reference sequence). The CDR3 runs to 20 residues. The ends lost 1 base at V and 0 bases at J; junction bases unmatched: 15. The CDR3 region is CASSLYPASVAGISTDTQYF. As DNA, the CDR3 is TGTGCCAGCAGTTTATATCCGGCCTCCGTAGCGGGGATTAGCACAGATACGCAGTATTTT.

This clonotype was seen a few times. This chain joins TRBV11-2 and TRBJ1-5, with D hard to call. The V gene's germline CDR1 is SGHAT and CDR2 FQNNGV. V lost 7 bases to trimming and J lost 6 bases, with 10 bases between them. The CDR3 runs to 12 residues. CDR3 nucleotides: TGTGCCAGCACCTCGGGCAGTCAGCCCCAGCATTTT. Translating gives CASTSGSQPQHF.

The chain employs TRBV5-6 and TRBJ2-5; the match to TRBD2 covers 9 bases. Germline V gene data show CDR1 as SGHDT and CDR2 as YYEEEE. Trimming removed 2 bases from V and 2 bases from J; junction bases left unmatched: 7. This CDR3 has 16 amino acids. The CDR3 here is CASSFDRLAVQETQYF. As DNA, the CDR3 is TGTGCCAGCAGCTTTGATAGACTAGCGGTGCAAGAGACCCAGTACTTC.

This clonotype was observed a few times. The V and J genes are TRBV6-1 and TRBJ1-6; 10 bases map to TRBD1. Trimming removed 6 bases from V and 8 bases from J; junction bases left unmatched: 10. The CDR3 is 16 amino acids. Germline CDR1 is MNHNS and CDR2 is SASEGT. CDR3 sequence reads: CASSHDDRGPDSPLHF. In nucleotides, the CDR3 is TGTGCCAGCAGCCACGATGACAGGGGGCCGGATTCACCCCTCCACTTT.

Many counts were recorded for this clonotype. The rearrangement links TRBV7-9 to TRBJ2-3; 10 bases agree with TRBD2. Germline CDR1 SEHNR, CDR2 FQNEAQ (reference sequence). CDR3 size: 16 residues. Trimming at V came to 4 bases and at J to 2 bases, leaving 6 bases not matched to a gene. CDR3 in DNA: TGTGCCAGCAGCTATGGACTAGCGGTAAACACAGATACGCAGTATTTT. It is translated as CASSYGLAVNTDTQYF.

The chain carries TRBV7-2 and TRBJ2-5, with 13 positions matching TRBD2. Germline lookup yields CDR1 SGHTA and CDR2 FQGNSA. This CDR3 has 17 amino acids. J lost 7 bases, V lost 3 bases, and 11 bases had no gene match. CDR3 DNA sequence: TGTGCCAGCAGCTTGGCCCCGGGACTAGCGGGGTACGGGACCCAGTACTTC. Translated, it gives CASSLAPGLAGYGTQYF.

This clonotype was seen at least ten times. The rearrangement uses TRBV5-1 and TRBJ1-5; D is unresolved. This CDR3 has 19 amino acids. Trimming took off 3 bases at V and 3 bases at J, with 25 bases between the two ends. Germline V lookup: CDR1 SGHRS, CDR2 YFSETQ. The CDR3 loop is CASSWIKKREVWDNQPQHF. The CDR3 coding sequence is TGCGCCAGCAGCTGGATAAAAAAACGGGAAGTTTGGGACAATCAGCCCCAGCATTTT.

This clonotype was observed a few times. J is TRBJ1-5 and V is TRBV6-1, with 9 nucleotides matching TRBD1. Germline loops: CDR1 MNHNS, CDR2 SASEGT. The CDR3 runs 18 residues. J lost 2 bases, V lost 6 bases, and 14 bases had no gene match. As DNA, the CDR3 is TGTGCCAGCAGCCCCGGGCTTAGACAGGGGGTAGGCAATCAGCCCCAGCATTTT. Its translation: CASSPGLRQGVGNQPQHF.

This clonotype was picked up many times. As DNA, the CDR3 is TGTGCCAGCAGAGAGGGACTAGATTTTAATGAGCAGTTCTTC. Residues: CASREGLDFNEQFF. The chain combines TRBV12-3 or TRBV12-4 with TRBJ2-1, with 8 bases aligning to TRBD2. V was pared by 6 bases and J by 7 bases, with 8 bases of the junction left unmatched. The CDR3 loop spans 14 amino acids.

The chain joins TRBV29-1 to TRBJ2-1, with TRBD2 as a possible D gene (5 bases). V was clipped by 7 bases and J by 5 bases, with 18 bases between them. The CDR3 covers 14 residues. The germline V gene encodes CDR1 SQVTM and CDR2 ANQGSEA. The CDR3 region is CSDGLGGLHNEQFF. CDR3 coding DNA: TGCAGCGACGGTTTGGGTGGACTGCACAATGAGCAGTTCTTC.

This CDR3 is CASNPLWGGNTIYF. In DNA form, the CDR3 reads TGTGCCAGCAACCCCCTGTGGGGAGGAAACACCATATATTTT. The chain is built from TRBV28 and TRBJ1-3; the D is unclear. The CDR3 sequence is 14 residues long. Trimming took 7 bases from V and 4 from J, leaving 14 bases between them. Looked up from germline, CDR1 is MDHEN and CDR2 is SYDVKM.

The sample holds a few counts of this clonotype. This chain joins TRBV5-1 and TRBJ2-3; no reliable D call. The V gene lost 3 bases and the J gene lost 9 bases, with 14 bases spanning the gap. The germline CDR1 and CDR2 sequences are SGHRS and YFSETQ. The CDR3 spans 13 residues. CDR3 coding DNA: TGCGCCAGCAGCTGGCTGGCCCGCGACACGCAGTATTTT. Amino acid sequence: CASSWLARDTQYF.

This clonotype showed up many times. The chain employs TRBV9 and TRBJ2-7, with 9 bases fitting TRBD1. Losses at the gene ends were 0 bases for V and 1 base for J; bases not matched to a gene: 2. CDR1 and CDR2 from the germline V gene are SGDLS and YYNGEE. The CDR3 is 15 residues long. CDR3 in DNA: TGTGCCAGCAGCGTAGACGGGACAGGGTCCTACGAGCAGTACTTC. Encoded protein: CASSVDGTGSYEQYF.

In this sample, this clonotype turned up many times. The chain carries TRBV14 and TRBJ2-7, with D possibly TRBD1 on 6 matching bases. Germline CDR1 SGHDN, CDR2 FVKESK. CDR3 length: 14 residues. The V gene lost 1 base and the J gene lost 2 bases, with 9 bases spanning the gap. CDR3 in DNA: TGTGCCAGCAGCCAAGCAGGGGTGGCCTACGAGCAGTACTTC. Translation gives CASSQAGVAYEQYF.

This chain links TRBV10-3 with TRBJ1-1; no definite D call. The V end was cut by 2 bases, the J end by 0 bases, with 4 bases between. This CDR3 has 13 residues. Per germline, CDR1 ENHRY and CDR2 SYGVKD. The CDR3 DNA reads as TGTGCCATCAGTGAGGAGCTGAACACTGAAGCTTTCTTT. It translates to CAISEELNTEAFF.

This clonotype was counted ten times or more. The chain recombines TRBV12-3 or TRBV12-4 with TRBJ2-7; the D gene is possibly TRBD2 (6 bases). The germline V and J ends were trimmed by 4 bases and 6 bases, with 13 bases remaining between them. This CDR3 is built from 13 residues. The chain's CDR3 is CASSSRTNSEQYF. DNA of the CDR3: TGTGCCAGCAGTTCAAGGACTAATTCCGAGCAGTACTTC.

This clonotype was counted many times. The chain carries TRBV5-1 and TRBJ2-3; D not resolved. The germline V gene has CDR1 SGHRS and CDR2 YFSETQ. The ends were cut back, 4 bases at V and 8 bases at J, with 14 bases in the middle. The CDR3 sequence is 13 residues long. The chain's CDR3 is CASSPVTESTQYF. The CDR3 DNA sequence: TGCGCCAGCAGCCCCGTCACGGAGTCTACGCAGTATTTT.

V usage is TRBV5-6 and J usage is TRBJ2-1; D is uncertain. From germline, CDR1 is SGHDT and CDR2 YYEEEE. Trimming took 1 base from V and 0 from J, leaving 8 bases between them. The CDR3 is made up of 15 amino acids. In DNA, the CDR3 is TGTGCCAGCAGCTTGTACGACACCTCCTACAATGAGCAGTTCTTC. Protein: CASSLYDTSYNEQFF.

This clonotype was detected ten times or more. The chain uses TRBV7-9 and TRBJ2-2; the D is unclear. CDR3 length: 11 amino acids. Per germline, CDR1 SEHNR and CDR2 FQNEAQ (reference sequence). V was cut by 5 bases and J by 7 bases, with 5 bases left in between. As DNA, the CDR3 is TGTGCCAGCAGCGAAGGCGGGGAGCTGTTTTTT. It translates to CASSEGGELFF.

This clonotype appeared a few times. This chain connects TRBV5-8 to TRBJ1-2; 10 nucleotides match TRBD1. The germline V gene encodes CDR1 SGHTS and CDR2 YDEGEE. The CDR3 consists of 16 residues. Unmatched junction bases numbered 14, after V lost 4 bases and J lost 8 bases. In DNA form, the CDR3 reads TGTGCCAGCAGCGAGGAACCACCGGGACAGGGGAACGGCTACACCTTC. Translation gives CASSEEPPGQGNGYTF.

The J gene is TRBJ1-1, the V gene TRBV6-1, with a weak D call TRBD1 (6 bases). Between the trimmed V and J ends, which lost 2 bases and 1 base, there was a span of 23 bases. There are 19 residues in the CDR3. CDR1 MNHNS and CDR2 SASEGT come from the germline V gene. This CDR3 is CASSEPPSGGLGGNTEAFF. CDR3 nucleotide sequence: TGTGCCAGCAGTGAACCCCCATCCGGGGGGCTTGGTGGGAACACTGAAGCTTTCTTT.

This clonotype has a count of ten or more. The rearrangement joins TRBV6-1 to TRBJ2-5, with D hard to call. This CDR3 is 11 amino acids long. Germline values: CDR1 MNHNS, CDR2 SASEGT. V lost 4 bases and J 3 bases, leaving 3 bases between the germline ends. The CDR3 sequence: CASSGEETQYF. The CDR3 DNA is TGTGCCAGCAGTGGCGAAGAGACCCAGTACTTC.

The chain employs TRBV19 and TRBJ2-1, with D unclear. Trimming took 1 base from V and 2 from J, leaving 9 bases between them. Per the germline V gene, CDR1 is LNHDA and CDR2 is SQIVND (reference sequence). The CDR3 is 15 residues long. The DNA of the CDR3 is TGTGCCAGTAGTATAGGCCTAGTCCCCTACAATGAGCAGTTCTTC. Translating it yields CASSIGLVPYNEQFF.